This TCR beta chain was sequenced in a study of T cell responses to AZD1222 COVID-19 vaccine. Study as a whole: Second doses that came at about 4 or about 12 weeks were put together.

The study's findings and limits: Reportedly, nearly half the spike-specific TCRs target unmutated variant regions. White British ancestry dominated among donors, who included more females, and clonal diversity was possibly underestimated.

As for this clone: Antigen unknown.

The CDR3 loop spans 15 amino acids. The V end was cut by 0 bases, the J end by 4 bases, with 12 bases between. CDR1 is LGHNA and CDR2 is YSLEER in the germline V gene. The data were produced by immunoSEQ multiplex PCR, yet TCRdb's version contains in-frame clones alone and is incomplete. The top ten clones hold less than 2.5% of a sample with about 140,000 clones, 80% to 95% of them seen once. The source is an adult in good health. The sample in question was peripheral blood, obtained on day 0 of AZD1222 vaccination. The rearrangement joins TRBV4-3 to TRBJ1-2, with D possibly TRBD1 on 5 matching bases. CDR3 loop: CASSQDLGQAYGYTF. The CDR3 DNA is TGCGCCAGCAGCCAAGATCTGGGGCAGGCCTATGGCTACACCTTC.